The table lists the clone carrying this TCR beta chain with a few counts. Its specificity is unknown. CDR3 length: 15 residues. V lost 3 bases and J 1 base, leaving 9 bases between the germline ends. CDR1 SGHAT and CDR2 FQNNGV come from the germline V gene. Each CDR3 protein is one row after TCRdb ran MiXCR on the RACE reads. The table lists roughly 380,000 distinct CDR3 sequences, more than 4.5% of them singletons. The data were taken from a study of human T cells and chemical hapten exposure. Findings of the study overall: Once DPC sensitization occurred, TCRs above 1 in 1000 frequency showed no change. Expanded TCRs grouped into significantly more large CDR3 similarity clusters than controls produced. PT1 expanded TCR counts correlated positively with patch test score.

The time point was: pre-sensitization, week 0. Regarding treatment: therapeutic diphenylcyclopropenone sensitization with weekly scalp DPC. Patch tests were applied only after blood draws. The sequencing here drew on whole blood, taken in connection with sensitization to the hapten diphenylcyclopropenone (DPC). This chain uses TRBV11-2 with TRBJ2-2; D gene uncertain. The TCR was taken from a woman aged 50 to 60 with alopecia areata. Some clones in this sample may be carry-over from other donors' samples. The CDR3 spells CASSFFELNTGELFF. The CDR3, as DNA: TGTGCCAGCAGCTTTTTTGAATTGAACACCGGGGAGCTGTTTTTT.